This T cell receptor (beta chain) was profiled in a study of shared clonotypes between healthy human individuals. For this clone: Its target is unknown.

The method was immunoSEQ multiplex PCR; TCRdb's version includes in-frame clones alone and lacks a portion of them. The data contain over 750,000 clones, 96% of them singletons. Study outcomes and limitations: Tissues were not sampled, only blood, and their repertoires likely differ. Clonotypes which were not shared had lower generation probabilities than clonotypes that all four donors shared. For naive CD4 cells, approximately 5% of clonotypes were shared across a few donors. Represented diversity (both genetic and exposure-history) was limited by the small number of donors.

From germline, CDR1 is SGHVS and CDR2 FNYEAQ. The V gene end was trimmed by 5 bases and the J gene end by 4 bases; junction bases not matched to a gene: 9. The CDR3 is made up of 16 amino acids. Positively selected for CCR7, the CD45RO-negative cells used as naive CD8 cells excluded terminally differentiated effector memory CD45RA+ cells. The chain couples TRBV7-6 to TRBJ2-5; TRBD2 agrees at 11 bases. Material: naive CD8+ T cells sorted from blood. This receptor was identified in a man aged 25-45 years in good health. CDR3 sequence reads: CASSPGLAGGRETQYF. The DNA for the CDR3 is TGTGCCAGCAGCCCGGGGCTAGCGGGGGGCAGAGAGACCCAGTACTTC.